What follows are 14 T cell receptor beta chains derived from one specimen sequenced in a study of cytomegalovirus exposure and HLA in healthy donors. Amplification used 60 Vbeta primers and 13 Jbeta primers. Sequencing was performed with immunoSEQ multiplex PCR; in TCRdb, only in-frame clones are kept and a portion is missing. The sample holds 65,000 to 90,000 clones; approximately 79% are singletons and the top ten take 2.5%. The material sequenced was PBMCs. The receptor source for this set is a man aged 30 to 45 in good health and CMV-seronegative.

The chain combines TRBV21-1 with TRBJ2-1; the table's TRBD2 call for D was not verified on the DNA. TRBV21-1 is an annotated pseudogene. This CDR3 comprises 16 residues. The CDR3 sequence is CASSKEWSASYNEQFF. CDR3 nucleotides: TGTGCCAGCAGCAAAGAGTGGTCAGCGTCCTACAATGAGCAGTTCTTC.

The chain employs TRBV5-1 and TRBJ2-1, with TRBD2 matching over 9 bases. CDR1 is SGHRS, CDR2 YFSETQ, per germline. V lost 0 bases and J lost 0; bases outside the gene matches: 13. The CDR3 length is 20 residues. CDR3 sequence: CASSLAPWAGGRNSYNEQFF. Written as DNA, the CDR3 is TGCGCCAGCAGCTTGGCTCCCTGGGCGGGGGGGCGGAACTCCTACAATGAGCAGTTCTTC.

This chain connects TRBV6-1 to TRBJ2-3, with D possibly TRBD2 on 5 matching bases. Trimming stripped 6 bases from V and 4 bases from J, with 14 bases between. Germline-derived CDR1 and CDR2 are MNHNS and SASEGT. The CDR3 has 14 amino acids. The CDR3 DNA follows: TGTGCCAGCAGCGGAACGTCCGGGGCAGATACGCAGTATTTT. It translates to CASSGTSGADTQYF.

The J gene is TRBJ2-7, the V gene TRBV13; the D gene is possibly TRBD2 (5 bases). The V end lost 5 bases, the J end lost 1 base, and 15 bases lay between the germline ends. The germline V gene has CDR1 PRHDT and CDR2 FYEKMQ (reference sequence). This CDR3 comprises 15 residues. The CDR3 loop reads CASSLAGGRSYEQYF. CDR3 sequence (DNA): TGTGCCAGCAGCCTAGCAGGTGGCCGGTCCTACGAGCAGTACTTC.

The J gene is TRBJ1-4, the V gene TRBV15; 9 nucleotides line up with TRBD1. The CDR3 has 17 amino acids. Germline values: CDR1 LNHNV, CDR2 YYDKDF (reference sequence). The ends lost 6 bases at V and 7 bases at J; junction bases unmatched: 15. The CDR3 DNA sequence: TGTGCCACCAGAGCCGGGACAGGGCCCCGCGGGGGTGAAAAACTGTTTTTT. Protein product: CATRAGTGPRGGEKLFF.

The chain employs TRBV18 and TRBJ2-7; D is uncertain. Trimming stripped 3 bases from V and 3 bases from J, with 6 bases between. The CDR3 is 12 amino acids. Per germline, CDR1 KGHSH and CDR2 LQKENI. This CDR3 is CASSPSLYEQYF. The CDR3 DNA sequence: TGTGCCAGCTCACCCTCCCTCTACGAGCAGTACTTC.

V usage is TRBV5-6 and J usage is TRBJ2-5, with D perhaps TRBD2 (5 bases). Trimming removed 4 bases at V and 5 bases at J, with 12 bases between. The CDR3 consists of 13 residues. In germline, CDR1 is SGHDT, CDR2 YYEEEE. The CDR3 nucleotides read TGTGCCAGCAGCACCGGGGAGAGGGAGACCCAGTACTTC. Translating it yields CASSTGERETQYF.

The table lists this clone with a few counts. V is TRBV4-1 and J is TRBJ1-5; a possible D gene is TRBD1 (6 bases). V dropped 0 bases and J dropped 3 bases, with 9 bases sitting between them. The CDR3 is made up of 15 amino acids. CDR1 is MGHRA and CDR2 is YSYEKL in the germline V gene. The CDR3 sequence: CASSQDRGPNQPQHF. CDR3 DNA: TGCGCCAGCAGCCAAGACAGGGGACCCAATCAGCCCCAGCATTTT.

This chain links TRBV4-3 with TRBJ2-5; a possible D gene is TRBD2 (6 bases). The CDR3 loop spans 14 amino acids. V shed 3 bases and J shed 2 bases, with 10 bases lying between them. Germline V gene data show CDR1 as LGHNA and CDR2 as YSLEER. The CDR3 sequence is CASSHGGSQETQYF. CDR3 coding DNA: TGCGCCAGCAGCCACGGGGGTTCACAAGAGACCCAGTACTTC.

The CDR3 here is CASSGSSYEQYF. The CDR3 region has the DNA TGTGCCTCCAGCGGGAGCTCCTACGAGCAGTACTTC. V gene TRBV30 combines with J gene TRBJ2-7, with TRBD2 matching 8 bases. The length of the CDR3 is 12 residues. Germline V gives CDR1 GTSNPN, CDR2 SVGIG (reference sequence). Trimming at V came to 7 bases and at J to 0 bases, leaving 2 bases not matched to a gene. Full variable domain (missing parts from reference TRBV30 and TRBJ2-7): SQTIHQWPATLVQPVGSPLSLECTVEGTSNPNLYWYRQAAGRGLQLLFYSVGIGQISSEVPQNLSASRPQDRQFILSSKKLLLSDSGFYLCASSGSSYEQYFGPGTRLTVT.

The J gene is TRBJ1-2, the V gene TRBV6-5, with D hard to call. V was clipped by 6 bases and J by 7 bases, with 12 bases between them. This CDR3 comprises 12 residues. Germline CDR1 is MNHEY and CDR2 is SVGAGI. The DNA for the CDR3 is TGTGCCAGCAGCGACGGGGTTGTTGGCTACACCTTC. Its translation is CASSDGVVGYTF.

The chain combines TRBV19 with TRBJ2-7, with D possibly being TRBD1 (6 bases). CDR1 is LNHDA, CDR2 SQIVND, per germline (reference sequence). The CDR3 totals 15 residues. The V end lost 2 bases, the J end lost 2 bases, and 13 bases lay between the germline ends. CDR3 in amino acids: CASSILSGEAYEQYF. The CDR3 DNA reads TGTGCCAGTAGTATATTGTCAGGGGAAGCCTACGAGCAGTACTTC.

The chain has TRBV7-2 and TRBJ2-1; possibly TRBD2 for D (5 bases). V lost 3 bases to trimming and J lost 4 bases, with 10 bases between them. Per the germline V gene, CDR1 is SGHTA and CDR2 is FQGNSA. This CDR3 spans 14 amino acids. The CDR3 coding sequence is TGTGCCAGCAGCTTCGGGGTGGAGTACAATGAGCAGTTCTTC. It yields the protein CASSFGVEYNEQFF.

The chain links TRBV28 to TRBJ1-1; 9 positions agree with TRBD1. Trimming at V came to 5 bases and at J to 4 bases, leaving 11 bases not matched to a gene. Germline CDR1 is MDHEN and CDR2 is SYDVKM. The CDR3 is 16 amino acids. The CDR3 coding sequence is TGTGCCAGCAGTCCCGGGAGAGCGACAGGGGGCACTGAAGCTTTCTTT. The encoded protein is CASSPGRATGGTEAFF.